This T cell receptor beta chain was identified during a study of CD8+ T cells in alopecia areata. Study-level findings and limits: Persistence of many expanded lesional clones was seen in scalp and blood during tofacitinib. Clonality in lesional scalp, especially alopecia totalis/universalis, exceeded that of normal scalp.

Reverse transcription of extracted RNA yielded cDNA, which provided the sequencing template. Sequenced by immunoSEQ multiplex PCR; TCRdb stores in-frame clones only, minus some. The table lists 90,000 to 120,000 clones, roughly 84% of them singletons, with 20% to 25% in the top ten. Germline loops: CDR1 MNHEY, CDR2 SMNVEV (reference sequence). CDR3 length: 13 residues. The germline V and J ends were trimmed by 5 bases and 6 bases, with 14 bases remaining between them. For this clone: What it binds is not known.

This sample's treatment: oral pan-JAK inhibitor, 5-10 mg twice daily. Both peripheral blood and punch biopsies of lesional scalp skin were obtained from patients who had alopecia areata. This sequence originates from a human donor with alopecia areata. The V gene is TRBV27, the J gene TRBJ2-7; D is unresolved. This specimen was CD8+ T cells sorted from blood, taken at week 24, from a patient treated with tofacitinib. CDR3 nucleotides: TGTGCCAGCAGTCTCGGGCCGTGGTCCGAGCAGTACTTC. The encoded protein is CASSLGPWSEQYF.